This T cell receptor beta chain was retrieved from a study of shared clonotypes between healthy human individuals. Study as a whole: Plates per donor: three CD4 naive, three CD4 memory, two CD8 naive, one CD8 memory. Study-level findings and limits: Among donors, sharing of clonotypes was expected to be affected by sequencing depth. Generally, estimated richness proved larger in naive subsets than it did in memory subsets.

In regard to this clone: Its antigen is currently unknown.

Positive CCR7 selection of CD45RO-negative cells yielded the naive CD8 cells, and terminally differentiated effector memory CD45RA+ cells were excluded. Assay used: immunoSEQ multiplex PCR; TCRdb lists only in-frame clones, some missing. The table shows about 2.1 million clones, with around 93% occurring only once. The sequence came from a man in his late teens or twenties in good health. Some clones in this sample may be carry-over from other donors' samples. The sequenced sample was naive CD8+ T cells from PBMCs.

For the CDR3, the DNA is TGTGCCAGCAGTTCCCGCCCGACAGGGATCTCCTACAATGAGCAGTTCTTC. Translating gives CASSSRPTGISYNEQFF. The gene calls are TRBV28 and TRBJ2-1, with 7 bases aligning to TRBD1. Per the germline V gene, CDR1 is MDHEN and CDR2 is SYDVKM. The ends lost 4 bases at V and 0 bases at J; junction bases unmatched: 9. The CDR3 runs to 17 residues.